This T cell receptor beta chain was captured by sequencing in a study of somatic mutations in cytotoxic T cells in rheumatoid arthritis. Study details: Flow sorting of some V beta antibody-stained T cells reached nearly 100% purity, with V beta1+ cells also TCRB-sequenced. Study-wide results and caveats: There were about an eighth of the 65 patients in whom the largest CD8+ clone exceeded 20% of CD8+ cells. It was found that CD8+ T-cell clonality in rheumatoid arthritis patients did not differ significantly from that in age-matched healthy controls.

The CDR3 has 14 amino acids. The V end lost 0 bases, the J end lost 3 bases, and 9 bases lay between the germline ends. Germline assignment: CDR1 KGHSY and CDR2 FQNENV. Blood donors of median age approximately 50 years (range 21-70), around 54% of them female, formed the healthy controls. Note on this clone: Its target is not known.

The assay was immunoSEQ multiplex PCR, and TCRdb's table has in-frame clones only and misses some. The sample lists some 6,500 clones, roughly 60% occurring once. The specimen was CD8+ T cells sorted from blood. The chain employs TRBV16 and TRBJ2-7; weak D call: TRBD2 (5 bases). This clonotype was sampled from a woman aged 40 to 50 in good health. CDR3 sequence (DNA): TGTGCCAGCAGCCAATCGATCGGGGACTACGAGCAGTACTTC. The encoded protein is CASSQSIGDYEQYF. Supplemented by reference TRBV16 and TRBJ2-7, the full variable domain reads GEEVAQTPKHLVRGEGQKAKLYCAPIKGHSYVFWYQQVLKNEFKFLISFQNENVFDETGMPKERFSAKCLPNSPCSLEIQATKLEDSAVYFCASSQSIGDYEQYFGPGTRLTVT.